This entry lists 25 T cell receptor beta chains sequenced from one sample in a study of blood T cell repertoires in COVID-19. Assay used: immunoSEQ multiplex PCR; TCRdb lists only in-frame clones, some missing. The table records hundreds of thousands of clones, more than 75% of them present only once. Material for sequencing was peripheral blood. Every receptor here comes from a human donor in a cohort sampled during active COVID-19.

The CDR3 sequence: CASSGSNYGYTF. The CDR3 nucleotides are TGTGCCAGCTCCGGTTCTAACTATGGCTACACCTTC. This rearrangement joins TRBV2 to TRBJ1-2; D gene unclear. Trimming stripped 8 bases from V and 0 bases from J, with 7 bases between. Germline V gene lookup returns CDR1 SNHLY and CDR2 FYNNEI. CDR3 length equals 12 residues. The whole variable domain, remainder taken from reference TRBV2 and TRBJ1-2, is EPEVTQTPSHQVTQMGQEVILRCVPISNHLYFYWYRQILGQKVEFLVSFYNNEISEKSEIFDDQFSVERPDGSNFTLKIRSTKLEDSAMYFCASSGSNYGYTFGSGTRLTVV.

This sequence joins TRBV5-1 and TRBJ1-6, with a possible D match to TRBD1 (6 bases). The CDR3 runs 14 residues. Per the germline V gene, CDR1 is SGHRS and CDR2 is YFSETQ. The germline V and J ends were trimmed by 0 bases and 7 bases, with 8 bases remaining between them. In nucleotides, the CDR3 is TGCGCCAGCAGCTTGGGCCAGGGGAATTCACCCCTCCACTTT. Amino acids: CASSLGQGNSPLHF.

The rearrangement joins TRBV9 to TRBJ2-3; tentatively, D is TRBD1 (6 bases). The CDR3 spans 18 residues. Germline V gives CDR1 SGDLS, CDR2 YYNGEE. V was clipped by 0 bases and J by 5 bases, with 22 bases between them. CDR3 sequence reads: CASSVDAQGRKVGDTQYF. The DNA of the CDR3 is TGTGCCAGCAGCGTAGACGCACAGGGTAGGAAGGTGGGAGATACGCAGTATTTT.

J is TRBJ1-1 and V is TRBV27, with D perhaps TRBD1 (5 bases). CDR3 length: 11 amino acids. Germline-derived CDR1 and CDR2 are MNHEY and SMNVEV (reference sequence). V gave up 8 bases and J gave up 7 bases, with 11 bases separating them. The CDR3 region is CASSSGGEAFF. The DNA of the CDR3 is TGTGCCAGCTCTAGCGGGGGTGAAGCTTTCTTT.

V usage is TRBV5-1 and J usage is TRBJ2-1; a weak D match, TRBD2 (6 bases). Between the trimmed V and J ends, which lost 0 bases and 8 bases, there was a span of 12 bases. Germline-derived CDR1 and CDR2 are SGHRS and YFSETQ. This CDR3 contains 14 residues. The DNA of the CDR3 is TGCGCCAGCAGCTTGGCGGGCTGGGAGGATGAGCAGTTCTTC. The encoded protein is CASSLAGWEDEQFF.

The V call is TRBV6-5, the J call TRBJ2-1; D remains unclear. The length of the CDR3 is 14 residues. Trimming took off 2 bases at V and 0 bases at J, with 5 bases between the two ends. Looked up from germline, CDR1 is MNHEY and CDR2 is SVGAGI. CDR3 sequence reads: CASSYGPSYNEQFF. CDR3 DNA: TGTGCCAGCAGTTACGGGCCCTCCTACAATGAGCAGTTCTTC.

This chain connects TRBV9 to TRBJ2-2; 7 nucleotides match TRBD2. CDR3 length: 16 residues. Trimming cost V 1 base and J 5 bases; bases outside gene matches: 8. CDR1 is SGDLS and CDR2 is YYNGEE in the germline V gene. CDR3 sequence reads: CASSVRSGMGTGELFF. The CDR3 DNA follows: TGTGCCAGCAGCGTACGGAGCGGGATGGGTACCGGGGAGCTGTTTTTT.

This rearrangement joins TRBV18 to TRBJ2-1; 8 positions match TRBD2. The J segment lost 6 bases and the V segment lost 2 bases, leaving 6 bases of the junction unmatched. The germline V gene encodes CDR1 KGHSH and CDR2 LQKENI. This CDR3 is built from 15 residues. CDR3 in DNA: TGTGCCAGCTCACCAGGGCTAGCGGGCCCCAATGAGCAGTTCTTC. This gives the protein CASSPGLAGPNEQFF.

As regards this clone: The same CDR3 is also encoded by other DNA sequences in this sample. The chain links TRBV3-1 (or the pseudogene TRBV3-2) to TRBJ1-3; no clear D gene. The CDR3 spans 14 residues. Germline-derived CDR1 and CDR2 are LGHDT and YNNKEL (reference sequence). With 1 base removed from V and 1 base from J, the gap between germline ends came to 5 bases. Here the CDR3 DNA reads TGTGCCAGCAGCCAAGGAGGATCTGGAAACACCATATATTTT. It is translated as CASSQGGSGNTIYF.

Here the CDR3 reads CASSLGDINYGYTF. In DNA, the CDR3 is TGCGCCAGCAGCTTGGGAGACATAAACTATGGCTACACCTTC. This chain uses TRBV5-1 with TRBJ1-2; D is unresolved. Germline CDR1 is SGHRS and CDR2 is YFSETQ. V lost 0 bases, J lost 2 bases, and 8 bases lay in between. This CDR3 has 14 residues.

CDR3 in DNA: TGCGCCAGCAGCTTACAGGGGTTCTTCACCTTC. This sequence encodes CASSLQGFFTF. V is TRBV5-1 and J is TRBJ1-2, with TRBD1 matching over 7 bases. J was trimmed by 13 bases and V by 2 bases; bases with no gene match: 5. CDR1 is SGHRS, CDR2 YFSETQ, per germline. This CDR3 is 11 amino acids long.

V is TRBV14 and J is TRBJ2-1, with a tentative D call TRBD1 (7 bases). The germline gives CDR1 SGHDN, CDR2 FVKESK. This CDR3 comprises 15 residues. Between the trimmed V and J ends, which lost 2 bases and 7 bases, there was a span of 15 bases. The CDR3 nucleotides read TGTGCCAGCAGCCAAAGACAGGGAGGTCAGAATGAGCAGTTCTTC. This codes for CASSQRQGGQNEQFF. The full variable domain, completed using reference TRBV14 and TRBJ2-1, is EAGVTQFPSHSVIEKGQTVTLRCDPISGHDNLYWYRRVMGKEIKFLLHFVKESKQDESGMPNNRFLAERTGGTYSTLKVQPAELEDSGVYFCASSQRQGGQNEQFFGPGTRLTVL.

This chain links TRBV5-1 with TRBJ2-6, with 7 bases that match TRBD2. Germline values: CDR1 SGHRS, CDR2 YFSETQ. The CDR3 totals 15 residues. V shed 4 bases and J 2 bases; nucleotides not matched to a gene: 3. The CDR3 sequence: CASSLGGTGANVLTF. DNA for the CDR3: TGCGCCAGCAGCCTCGGGGGGACTGGGGCCAACGTCCTGACTTTC.

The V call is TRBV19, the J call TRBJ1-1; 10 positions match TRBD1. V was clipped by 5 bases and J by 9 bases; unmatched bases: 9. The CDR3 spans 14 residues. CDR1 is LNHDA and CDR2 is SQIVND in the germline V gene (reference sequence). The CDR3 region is CASSRQGALHQAFF. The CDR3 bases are TGTGCCAGTAGTCGACAGGGGGCTCTTCACCAAGCTTTCTTT.

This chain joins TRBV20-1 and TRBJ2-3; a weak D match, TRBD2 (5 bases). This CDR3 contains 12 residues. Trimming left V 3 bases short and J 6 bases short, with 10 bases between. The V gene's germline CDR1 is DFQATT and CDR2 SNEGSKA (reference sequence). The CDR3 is CSASRPGDTQYF. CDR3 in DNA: TGCAGTGCTAGTCGACCGGGGGATACGCAGTATTTT.

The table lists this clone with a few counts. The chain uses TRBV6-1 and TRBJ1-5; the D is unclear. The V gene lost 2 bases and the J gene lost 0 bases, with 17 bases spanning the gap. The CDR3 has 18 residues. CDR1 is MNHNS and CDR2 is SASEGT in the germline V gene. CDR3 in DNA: TGTGCCAGCAGTGAAAGTATCCCCGGTCTCTATAGCAATCAGCCCCAGCATTTT. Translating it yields CASSESIPGLYSNQPQHF.

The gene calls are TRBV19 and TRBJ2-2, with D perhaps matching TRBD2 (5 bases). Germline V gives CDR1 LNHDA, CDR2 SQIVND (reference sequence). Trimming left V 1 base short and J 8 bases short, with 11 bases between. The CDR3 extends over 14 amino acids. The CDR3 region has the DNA TGTGCCAGTAGTATAGGGTGGGAGATGGGGGAGCTGTTTTTT. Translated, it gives CASSIGWEMGELFF. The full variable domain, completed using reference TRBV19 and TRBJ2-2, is DGGITQSPKYLFRKEGQNVTLSCEQNLNHDAMYWYRQDPGQGLRLIYYSQIVNDFQKGDIAEGYSVSREKKESFPLTVTSAQKNPTAFYLCASSIGWEMGELFFGEGSRLTVL.

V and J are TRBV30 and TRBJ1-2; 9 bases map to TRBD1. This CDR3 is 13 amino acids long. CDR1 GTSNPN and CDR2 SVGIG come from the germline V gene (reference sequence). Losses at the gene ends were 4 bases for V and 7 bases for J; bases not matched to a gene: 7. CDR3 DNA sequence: TGTGCCTGGAATACAGGGGGCGCGGGTGGCTACACCTTC. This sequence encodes CAWNTGGAGGYTF.

The CDR3 loop reads CASSLGPYRTSGRATDTQYF. In DNA form, the CDR3 reads TGCGCCAGCAGCTTGGGACCCTACAGGACTAGCGGGAGGGCGACAGATACGCAGTATTTT. The chain has TRBV5-1 and TRBJ2-3; 15 positions match TRBD2. The CDR3 length is 20 residues. Trimming cost V 0 bases and J 3 bases; bases outside gene matches: 11. The germline CDR1 and CDR2 sequences are SGHRS and YFSETQ.

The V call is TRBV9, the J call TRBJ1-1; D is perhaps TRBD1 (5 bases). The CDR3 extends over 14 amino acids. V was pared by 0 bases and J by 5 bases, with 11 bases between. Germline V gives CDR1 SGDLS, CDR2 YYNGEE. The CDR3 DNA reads TGTGCCAGCAGCGTAGTCGGGGGGTCAACTGAAGCTTTCTTT. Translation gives CASSVVGGSTEAFF. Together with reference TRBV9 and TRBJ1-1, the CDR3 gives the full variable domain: DSGVTQTPKHLITATGQRVTLRCSPRSGDLSVYWYQQSLDQGLQFLIQYYNGEERAKGNILERFSAQQFPDLHSELNLSSLELGDSALYFCASSVVGGSTEAFFGQGTRLTVV.

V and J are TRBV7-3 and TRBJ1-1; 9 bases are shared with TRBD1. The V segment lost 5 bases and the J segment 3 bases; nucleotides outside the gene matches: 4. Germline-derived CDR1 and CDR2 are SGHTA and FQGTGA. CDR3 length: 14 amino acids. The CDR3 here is CASSTRQGDTEAFF. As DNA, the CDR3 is TGTGCCAGCAGCACCCGACAGGGGGACACTGAAGCTTTCTTT.

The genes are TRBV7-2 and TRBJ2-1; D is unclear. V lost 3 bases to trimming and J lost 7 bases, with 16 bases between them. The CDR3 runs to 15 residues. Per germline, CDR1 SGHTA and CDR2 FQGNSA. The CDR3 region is CASSFSYSLGNEQFF. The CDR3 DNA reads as TGTGCCAGCAGCTTTAGCTATTCTCTGGGTAATGAGCAGTTCTTC.

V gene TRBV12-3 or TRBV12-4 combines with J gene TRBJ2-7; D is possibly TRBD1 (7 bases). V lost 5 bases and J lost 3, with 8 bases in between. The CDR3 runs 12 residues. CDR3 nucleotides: TGTGCCAGCAGTCAGGGGGGCTACGAGCAGTACTTC. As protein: CASSQGGYEQYF.

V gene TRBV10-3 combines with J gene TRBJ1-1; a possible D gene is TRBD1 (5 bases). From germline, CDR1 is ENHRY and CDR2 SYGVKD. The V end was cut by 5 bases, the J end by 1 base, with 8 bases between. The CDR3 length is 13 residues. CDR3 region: CAISTRANTEAFF. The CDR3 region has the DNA TGTGCCATCAGTACCAGGGCGAACACTGAAGCTTTCTTT.

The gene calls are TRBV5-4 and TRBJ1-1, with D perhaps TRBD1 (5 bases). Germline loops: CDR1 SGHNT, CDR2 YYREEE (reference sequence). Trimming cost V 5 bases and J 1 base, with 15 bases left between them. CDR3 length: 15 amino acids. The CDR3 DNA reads TGTGCCAGCAGTTTCGGTGACAGCAAGAACACTGAAGCTTTCTTT. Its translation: CASSFGDSKNTEAFF. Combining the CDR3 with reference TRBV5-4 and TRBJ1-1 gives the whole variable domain ETGVTQSPTHLIKTRGQQVTLRCSSQSGHNTVSWYQQALGQGPQFIFQYYREEENGRGNFPPRFSGLQFPNYSSELNVNALELDDSALYLCASSFGDSKNTEAFFGQGTRLTVV.